This TCR beta chain was obtained from a study of T cells in Graves' hyperthyroidism and ophthalmopathy. Study-level findings and limits: Most thyroid clonotypes that were expanded above 0.001 also turned up in blood.

The germline CDR1 and CDR2 sequences are SEHNR and FQNEAQ (reference sequence). This CDR3 is built from 13 residues. Trimming stripped 6 bases from V and 9 bases from J, with 17 bases between. Concerning this clonotype: No antigen is known for it.

The investigators amplified TCR beta CDR3 regions from RNA transcripts. In the first-round RT-PCR of the TCR CDR3, the HTBI primer set was used. MiXCR was run by TCRdb on the multiplex PCR reads, yielding one entry per CDR3 protein. Here the sample spans about 560,000 distinct CDR3 sequences, more than 45% being singletons. The TCR originated in a woman aged 18 to 35 with Graves' hyperthyroidism. The chain carries TRBV7-9 and TRBJ2-5; tentative D call: TRBD2 (7 bases). Sequenced sample: peripheral blood or thyroid tissue (not recorded which). CDR3 DNA sequence: TGTGCCAGCAGTGACGGCGGGGGCCAGCCCCAGTACTTC. Translating it yields CASSDGGGQPQYF.